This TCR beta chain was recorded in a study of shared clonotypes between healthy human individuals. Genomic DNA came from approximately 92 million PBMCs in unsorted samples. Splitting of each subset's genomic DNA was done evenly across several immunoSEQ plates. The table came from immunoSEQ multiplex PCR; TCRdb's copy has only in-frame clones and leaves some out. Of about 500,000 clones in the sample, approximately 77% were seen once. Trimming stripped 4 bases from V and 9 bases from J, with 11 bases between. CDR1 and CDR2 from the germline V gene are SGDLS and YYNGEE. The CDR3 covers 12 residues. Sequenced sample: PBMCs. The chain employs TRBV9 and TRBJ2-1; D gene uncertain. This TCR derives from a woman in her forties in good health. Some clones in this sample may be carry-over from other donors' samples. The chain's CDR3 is CASSTSGLEQFF. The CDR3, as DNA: TGTGCCAGCAGCACCTCAGGCCTTGAGCAGTTCTTC.